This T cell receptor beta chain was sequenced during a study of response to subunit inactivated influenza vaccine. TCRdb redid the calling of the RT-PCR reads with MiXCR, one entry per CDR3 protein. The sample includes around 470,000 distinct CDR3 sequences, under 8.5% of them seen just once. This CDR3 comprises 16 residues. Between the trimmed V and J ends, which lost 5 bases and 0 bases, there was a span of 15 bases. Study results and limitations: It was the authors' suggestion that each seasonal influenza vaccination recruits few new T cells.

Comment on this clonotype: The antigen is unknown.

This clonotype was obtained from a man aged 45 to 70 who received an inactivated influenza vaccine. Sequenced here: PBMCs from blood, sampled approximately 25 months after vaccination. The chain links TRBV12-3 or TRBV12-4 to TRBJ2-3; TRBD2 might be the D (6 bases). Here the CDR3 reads CASSRGTAASTDTQYF. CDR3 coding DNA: TGTGCCAGCAGTCGGGGGACCGCCGCTAGCACAGATACGCAGTATTTT.